This TCR beta chain was documented in a study of blood T cells in healthy people across ages. General study results and limits: There was a strong correlation between TCR beta diversity and naive T cell percentage. Investigators treated diversity estimates from one million T cells as underestimates.

Every donor provided approximately 10 milliliters of peripheral blood. Each sample yielded at least 7 million isolated PBMCs. This clonotype showed up just a few times. What it binds is not known. Trimming at V came to 2 bases and at J to 7 bases, leaving 12 bases not matched to a gene. The CDR3 extends over 16 amino acids. Germline V lookup: CDR1 MDHEN, CDR2 SYDVKM. A second PCR of roughly 7 to 11 cycles used a sample-barcoded 5' primer and a J-beta primer mix. MiXCR was run by TCRdb on the 5' RACE reads, yielding one entry per CDR3 protein. The repertoire consists of 1.5 million to 2 million distinct CDR3 sequences, with 49% occurring once and the leading ten covering 2.1%.

The V call is TRBV28, the J call TRBJ1-2, with 8 positions matching TRBD1. This TCR derives from a woman in her forties in good health. The source material was blood. DNA for the CDR3: TGTGCCAGCAGTTTACCAGGACAGGGACTGGGAGGTGGCTACACCTTC. Its protein is CASSLPGQGLGGGYTF.